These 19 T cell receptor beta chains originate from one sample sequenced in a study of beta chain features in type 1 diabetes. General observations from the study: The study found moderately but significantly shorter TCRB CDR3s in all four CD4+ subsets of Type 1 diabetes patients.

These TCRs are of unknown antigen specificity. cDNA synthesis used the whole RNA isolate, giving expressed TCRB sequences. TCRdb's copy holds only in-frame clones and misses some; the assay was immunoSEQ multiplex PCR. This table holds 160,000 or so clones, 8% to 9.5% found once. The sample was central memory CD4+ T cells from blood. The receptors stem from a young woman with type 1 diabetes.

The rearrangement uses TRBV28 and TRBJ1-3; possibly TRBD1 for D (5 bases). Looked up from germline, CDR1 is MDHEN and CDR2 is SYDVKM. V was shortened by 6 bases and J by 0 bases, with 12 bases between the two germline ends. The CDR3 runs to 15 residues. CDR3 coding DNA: TGTGCCAGCAGGTCCACGGGGGGCTCTGGAAACACCATATATTTT. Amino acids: CASRSTGGSGNTIYF.

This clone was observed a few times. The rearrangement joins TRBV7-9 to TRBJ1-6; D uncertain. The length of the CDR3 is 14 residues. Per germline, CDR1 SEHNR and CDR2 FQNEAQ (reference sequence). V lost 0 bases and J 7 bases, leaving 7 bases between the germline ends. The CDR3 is CASSLASGNSPLHF. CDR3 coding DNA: TGTGCCAGCAGCTTAGCAAGCGGGAATTCACCCCTCCACTTT.

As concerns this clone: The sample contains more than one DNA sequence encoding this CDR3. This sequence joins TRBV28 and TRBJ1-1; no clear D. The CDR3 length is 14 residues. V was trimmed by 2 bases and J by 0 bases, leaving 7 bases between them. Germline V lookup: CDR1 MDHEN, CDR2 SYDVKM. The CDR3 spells CASSLGQLNTEAFF. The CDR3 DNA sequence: TGTGCCAGCAGTTTAGGGCAGCTGAACACTGAAGCTTTCTTT.

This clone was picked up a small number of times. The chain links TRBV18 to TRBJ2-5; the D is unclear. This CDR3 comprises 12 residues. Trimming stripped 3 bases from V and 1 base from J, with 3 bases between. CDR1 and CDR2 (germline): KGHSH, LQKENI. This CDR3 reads CASSPIQETQYF. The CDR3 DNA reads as TGTGCCAGCTCACCCATCCAAGAGACCCAGTACTTC.

The CDR3: CSVRGWGYEQYF. CDR3 coding DNA: TGCAGCGTTAGAGGGTGGGGCTACGAGCAGTACTTC. The V and J genes are TRBV29-1 and TRBJ2-7; D may be TRBD2 (5 bases). The ends were cut back, 5 bases at V and 3 bases at J, with 11 bases in the middle. Germline assignment: CDR1 SQVTM and CDR2 ANQGSEA. The length of the CDR3 is 12 residues.

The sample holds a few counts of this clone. This CDR3 is CASSLVSGPFLPDTQYF. Here the CDR3 DNA reads TGTGCCAGCAGCTTAGTCTCAGGGCCTTTTTTACCAGATACGCAGTATTTT. The chain combines TRBV11-2 with TRBJ2-3, with D possibly matching TRBD1 (5 bases). Between the trimmed V and J ends, which lost 1 base and 4 bases, there was a span of 18 bases. This CDR3 is built from 17 residues. From germline, CDR1 is SGHAT and CDR2 FQNNGV.

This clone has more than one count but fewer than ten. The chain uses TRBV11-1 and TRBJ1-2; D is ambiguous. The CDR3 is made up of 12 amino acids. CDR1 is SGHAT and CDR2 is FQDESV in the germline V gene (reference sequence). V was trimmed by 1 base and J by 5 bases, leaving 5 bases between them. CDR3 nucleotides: TGTGCCAGCAGCTTAGAGCTATATGGCTACACCTTC. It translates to CASSLELYGYTF.

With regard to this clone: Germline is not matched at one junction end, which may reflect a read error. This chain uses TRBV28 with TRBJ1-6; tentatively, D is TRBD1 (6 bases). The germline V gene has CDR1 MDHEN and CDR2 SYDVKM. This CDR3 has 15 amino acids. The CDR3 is CAGRGGSSYNSPLHF. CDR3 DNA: TGTGCCGGCAGGGGAGGAAGTTCCTATAATTCACCCCTCCACTTT.

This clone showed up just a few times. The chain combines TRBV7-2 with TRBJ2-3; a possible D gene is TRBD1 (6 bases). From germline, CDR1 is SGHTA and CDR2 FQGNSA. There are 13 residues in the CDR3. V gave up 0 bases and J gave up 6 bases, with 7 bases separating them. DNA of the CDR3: TGTGCCAGCAGCTTAGCGGGGGCTGATACGCAGTATTTT. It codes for CASSLAGADTQYF. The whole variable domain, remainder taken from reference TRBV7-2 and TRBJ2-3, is GAGVSQSPSNKVTEKGKDVELRCDPISGHTALYWYRQSLGQGLEFLIYFQGNSAPDKSGLPSDRFSAERTGGSVSTLTIQRTQQEDSAVYLCASSLAGADTQYFGPGTRLTVL.

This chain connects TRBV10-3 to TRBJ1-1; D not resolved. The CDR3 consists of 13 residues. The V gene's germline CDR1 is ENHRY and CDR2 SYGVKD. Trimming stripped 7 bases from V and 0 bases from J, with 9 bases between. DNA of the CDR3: TGTGCCATCAAGCCCTTTATGAACACTGAAGCTTTCTTT. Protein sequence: CAIKPFMNTEAFF.

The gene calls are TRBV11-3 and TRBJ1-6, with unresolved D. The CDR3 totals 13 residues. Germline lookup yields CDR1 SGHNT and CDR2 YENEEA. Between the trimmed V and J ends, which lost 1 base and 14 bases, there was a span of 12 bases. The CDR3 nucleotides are TGTGCCAGCAGCTTAGCGGGAGTAAACGCCCTCCACTTT. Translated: CASSLAGVNALHF.

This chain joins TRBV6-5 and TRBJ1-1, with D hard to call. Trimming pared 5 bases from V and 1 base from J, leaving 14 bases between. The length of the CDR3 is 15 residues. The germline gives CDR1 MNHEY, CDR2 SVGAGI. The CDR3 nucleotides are TGTGCCAGCAGTCCCCGGAGGTCAGGGAACACTGAAGCTTTCTTT. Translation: CASSPRRSGNTEAFF.

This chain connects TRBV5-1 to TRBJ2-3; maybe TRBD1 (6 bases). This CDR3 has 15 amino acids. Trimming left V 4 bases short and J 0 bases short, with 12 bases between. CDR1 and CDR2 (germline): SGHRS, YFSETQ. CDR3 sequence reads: CASSRGTQSTDTQYF. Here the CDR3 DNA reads TGCGCCAGCAGCAGGGGGACCCAAAGCACAGATACGCAGTATTTT.

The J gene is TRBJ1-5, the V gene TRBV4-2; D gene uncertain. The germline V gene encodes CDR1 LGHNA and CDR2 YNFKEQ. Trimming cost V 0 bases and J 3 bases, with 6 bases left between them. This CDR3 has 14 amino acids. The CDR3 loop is CASSQEGSNQPQHF. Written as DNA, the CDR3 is TGTGCCAGCAGCCAAGAGGGCTCCAATCAGCCCCAGCATTTT.

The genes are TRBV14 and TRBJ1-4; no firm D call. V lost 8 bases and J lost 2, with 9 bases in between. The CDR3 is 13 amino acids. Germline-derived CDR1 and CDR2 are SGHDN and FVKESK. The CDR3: CASGRATNEKLFF. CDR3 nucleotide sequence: TGTGCCAGCGGGAGGGCTACTAATGAAAAACTGTTTTTT.

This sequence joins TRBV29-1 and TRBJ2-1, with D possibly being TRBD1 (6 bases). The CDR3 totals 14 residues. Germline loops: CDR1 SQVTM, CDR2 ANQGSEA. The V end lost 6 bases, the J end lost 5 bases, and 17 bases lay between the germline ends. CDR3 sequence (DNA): TGCAGCGTCCCCAAGAGGGGGATGCACAATGAGCAGTTCTTC. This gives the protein CSVPKRGMHNEQFF.

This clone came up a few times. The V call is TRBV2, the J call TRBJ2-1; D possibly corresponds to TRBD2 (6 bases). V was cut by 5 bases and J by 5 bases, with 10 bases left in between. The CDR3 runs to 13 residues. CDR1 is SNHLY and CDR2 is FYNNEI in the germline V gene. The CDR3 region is CASSLGLNNEQFF. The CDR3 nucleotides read TGTGCCAGCAGTCTCGGACTAAACAATGAGCAGTTCTTC.

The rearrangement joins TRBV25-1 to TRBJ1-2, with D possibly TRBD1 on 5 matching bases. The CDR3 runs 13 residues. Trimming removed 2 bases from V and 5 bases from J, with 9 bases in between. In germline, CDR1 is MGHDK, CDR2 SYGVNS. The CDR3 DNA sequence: TGTGCCAGCAGTGAACAGACAGTGTATGGCTACACCTTC. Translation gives CASSEQTVYGYTF.

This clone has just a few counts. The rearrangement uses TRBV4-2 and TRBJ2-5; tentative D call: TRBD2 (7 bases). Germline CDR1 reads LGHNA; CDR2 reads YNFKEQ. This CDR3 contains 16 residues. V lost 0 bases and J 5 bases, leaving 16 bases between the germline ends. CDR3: CASSQEGQGRGETQYF. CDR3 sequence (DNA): TGTGCCAGCAGCCAAGAAGGGCAGGGGAGGGGGGAGACCCAGTACTTC.